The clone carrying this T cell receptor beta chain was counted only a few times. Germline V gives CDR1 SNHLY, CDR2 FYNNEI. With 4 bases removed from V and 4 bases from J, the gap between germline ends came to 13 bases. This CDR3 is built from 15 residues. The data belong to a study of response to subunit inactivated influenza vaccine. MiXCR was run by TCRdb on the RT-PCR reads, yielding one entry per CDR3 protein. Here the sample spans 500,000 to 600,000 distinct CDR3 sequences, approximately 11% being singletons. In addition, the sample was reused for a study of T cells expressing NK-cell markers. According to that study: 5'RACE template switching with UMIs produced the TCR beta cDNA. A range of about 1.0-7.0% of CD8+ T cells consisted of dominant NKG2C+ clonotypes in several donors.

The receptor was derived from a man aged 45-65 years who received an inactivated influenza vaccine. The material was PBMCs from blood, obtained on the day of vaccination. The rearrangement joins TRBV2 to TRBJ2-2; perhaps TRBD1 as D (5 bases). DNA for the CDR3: TGTGCCAGCAGTGCAGGGTGGGGTTCCACCGGGGAGCTGTTTTTT. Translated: CASSAGWGSTGELFF.